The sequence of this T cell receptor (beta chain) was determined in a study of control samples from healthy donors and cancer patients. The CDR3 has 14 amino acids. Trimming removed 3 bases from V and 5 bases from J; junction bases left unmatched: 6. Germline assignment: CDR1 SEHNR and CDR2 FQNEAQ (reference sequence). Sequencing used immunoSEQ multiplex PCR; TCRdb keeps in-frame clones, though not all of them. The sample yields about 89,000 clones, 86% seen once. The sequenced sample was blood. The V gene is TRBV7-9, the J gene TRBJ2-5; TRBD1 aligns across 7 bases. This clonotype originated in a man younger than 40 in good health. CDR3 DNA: TGTGCCAGCAGCTTCAAGGGGGCTCCGGAGACCCAGTACTTC. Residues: CASSFKGAPETQYF. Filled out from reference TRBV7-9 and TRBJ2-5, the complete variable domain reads DTGVSQNPRHKITKRGQNVTFRCDPISEHNRLYWYRQTLGQGPEFLTYFQNEAQLEKSRLLSDRFSAERPKGSFSTLEIQRTEQGDSAMYLCASSFKGAPETQYFGPGTRLLVL.